The rows below give T cell receptor beta chains drawn from one sample of a study of shared clonotypes between healthy human individuals. Using immunoSEQ multiplex PCR, the repertoire was profiled, and TCRdb retains in-frame clones only, with some absent. This sample has about 550,000 clones, with nearly 97% found just once. Sequenced input: naive CD8+ T cells sorted from blood. The receptor source for this set is a young woman in good health. Each CDR3 is given with its conserved first and last residue. A D gene is named only where the DNA matches it firmly. A row's size may be missing; if present it is once, few, many or a size class.

.,15,.,TRBJ2-5,TRBV27,CASSLSPDQVETQYF,TGTGCCAGCAGTTTATCCCCGGACCAAGTCGAGACCCAGTACTTC
.,14,.,TRBJ2-3,TRBV28,CASSTHRDPDTQYF,TGTGCCAGCAGCACCCATCGAGACCCAGATACGCAGTATTTT
.,14,TRBD1,TRBJ2-7,TRBV5-6,CASSLDNDRGEQYF,TGTGCCAGCAGCTTGGACAACGACAGGGGCGAGCAGTACTTC
.,14,.,TRBJ2-1,TRBV28,CASSSGRRYNEQFF,TGTGCCAGCAGTTCCGGGAGACGGTACAATGAGCAGTTCTTC
.,17,TRBD2,TRBJ2-1,TRBV15,CATSTVVIGLATNEQFF,TGTGCCACCAGCACCGTCGTAATCGGACTAGCGACGAATGAGCAGTTCTTC
.,18,.,TRBJ2-3,TRBV5-8,CASSLAWGQPAGSDTQYF,TGTGCCAGCAGCTTGGCCTGGGGGCAACCCGCCGGATCAGATACGCAGTATTTT
.,14,TRBD1,TRBJ1-2,TRBV25-1,CASSVGQGSYGYTF,TGTGCCAGCAGTGTCGGACAGGGAAGCTATGGCTACACCTTC
.,14,.,TRBJ2-7,TRBV7-9,CASRQDEDSYEQYF,TGTGCCAGCAGACAGGACGAGGACTCCTACGAGCAGTACTTC
.,16,TRBD2,TRBJ2-1,TRBV13,CASSTRLAGVYNEQFF,TGTGCCAGCAGCACCCGACTAGCGGGAGTCTACAATGAGCAGTTCTTC
once,14,.,TRBJ2-1,TRBV27,CASSLIGLTNEQFF,TGTGCCAGCAGTTTAATCGGTCTTACCAATGAGCAGTTCTTC
.,17,TRBD1,TRBJ1-1,TRBV19,CASSPRTGSLRNTEAFF,TGTGCCAGTAGTCCACGGACAGGGAGTTTGAGGAACACTGAAGCTTTCTTT
.,16,.,TRBJ2-7,TRBV7-9,CASSQPPGQGLYEQYF,TGTGCCAGCAGCCAACCCCCGGGACAAGGCTTATACGAGCAGTACTTC
.,15,.,TRBJ1-1,TRBV28,CASSLRGAMNTEAFF,TGTGCCAGCAGTCTCCGTGGGGCAATGAACACTGAAGCTTTCTTT
.,14,.,TRBJ1-4,TRBV28,CASREITTNEKLFF,TGTGCCAGCAGGGAAATCACAACTAATGAAAAACTGTTTTTT
.,14,.,TRBJ2-3,TRBV5-4,CASSSFLTIDTQYF,TGTGCCAGCAGCTCATTTTTAACGATAGATACGCAGTATTTT
.,19,TRBD2,TRBJ2-3,TRBV5-4,CASSSPSDSGRARGDTQYF,TGTGCCAGCAGCTCCCCGAGTGATAGCGGGAGGGCCCGGGGAGATACGCAGTATTTT
once,15,TRBD1,TRBJ1-6,TRBV27,CASRGGTGERSPLHF,TGTGCCAGCAGAGGCGGGACAGGGGAAAGGTCACCCCTCCACTTT
.,11,.,TRBJ2-3,TRBV6-6,CASSRTDTQYF,TGTGCCAGCAGTCGAACAGATACGCAGTATTTT
.,14,.,TRBJ2-7,TRBV28,CASSPPDSSYEQYF,TGTGCCAGCAGTCCCCCGGACAGTTCCTACGAGCAGTACTTC
.,17,TRBD2,TRBJ2-3,TRBV7-9,CASSSPLTGRDTDTQYF,TGTGCCAGCAGCTCGCCCTTGACCGGGAGGGACACAGATACGCAGTATTTT
.,14,.,TRBJ2-7,TRBV19,CASSRSATTYEQYF,TGTGCCAGTAGTAGGAGCGCAACCACCTACGAGCAGTACTTC
.,15,TRBD1,TRBJ2-3,TRBV5-6,CASSRTGLSTDTQYF,TGTGCCAGCAGCCGGACAGGACTTAGCACAGATACGCAGTATTTT
.,17,TRBD2,TRBJ2-5,TRBV18,CASSPIVTSGSQETQYF,TGTGCCAGCTCACCAATTGTAACTAGCGGGAGCCAAGAGACCCAGTACTTC